One and the same sample provided the 18 T cell receptor beta chains below, sequenced in a study of blood T cell repertoires in COVID-19. The repertoire was sequenced with immunoSEQ multiplex PCR; TCRdb's copy has only in-frame clones and lacks some. The top ten hold approximately 10% of the sample, which has about 130,000 clones, roughly 79% seen once. The sequenced material came from peripheral blood. The receptors were gathered from a human donor in a cohort sampled during active COVID-19.

V and J are TRBV29-1 and TRBJ2-7, with 8 nucleotides matching TRBD2. CDR1 is SQVTM, CDR2 ANQGSEA, per germline. This CDR3 contains 15 residues. The trim removed 4 bases at V and 3 bases at J, leaving 11 bases unmatched. CDR3 protein: CSVAQRGTSVYEQYF. CDR3 bases: TGCAGCGTTGCCCAGCGGGGGACCTCCGTCTACGAGCAGTACTTC.

This clone was recorded only once. The chain recombines TRBV18 with TRBJ2-7, with D tentatively TRBD2 (5 bases). The CDR3 consists of 13 residues. Per germline, CDR1 KGHSH and CDR2 LQKENI. V lost 3 bases and J lost 6, with 12 bases in between. In DNA form, the CDR3 reads TGTGCCAGCTCACCCTCCCTTGAGGGCGAGCAGTACTTC. Translation gives CASSPSLEGEQYF.

In nucleotides, the CDR3 is TGTGCCAGCAGCTTTTTTGGGACAGGTGAAGCTTTCTTT. This translates into CASSFFGTGEAFF. The chain couples TRBV7-9 to TRBJ1-1, with TRBD1 matching 8 bases. The J segment lost 7 bases and the V segment lost 3 bases, leaving 4 bases of the junction unmatched. Germline assignment: CDR1 SEHNR and CDR2 FQNEAQ (reference sequence). The CDR3 consists of 13 residues.

This clone was seen just once. The chain employs TRBV7-8 and TRBJ2-7; no clear D. This CDR3 region has 12 residues. Trimming cost V 4 bases and J 3 bases, with 7 bases left between them. Germline lookup yields CDR1 SGHVS and CDR2 FQNEAQ. The CDR3 nucleotides are TGTGCCAGCAGCTCCCACAGCTACGAGCAGTACTTC. This gives the protein CASSSHSYEQYF. Using reference TRBV7-8 and TRBJ2-7 for the parts outside the CDR3, the full variable domain is GAGVSQSPRYKVAKRGQDVALRCDPISGHVSLFWYQQALGQGPEFLTYFQNEAQLDKSGLPSDRFFAERPEGSVSTLKIQRTQQEDSAVYLCASSSHSYEQYFGPGTRLTVT.

CDR3 bases: TGCGCCAGCAGTGGTTTCGCGGACAGGGAAGCTTTCTTT. Protein sequence: CASSGFADREAFF. The V gene is TRBV10-2, the J gene TRBJ1-1, with 7 bases matching TRBD1. The CDR3 contains 13 residues. J was trimmed by 8 bases and V by 4 bases; bases with no gene match: 7. Germline CDR1 WSHSY, CDR2 SAAADI.

The chain is built from TRBV1 and TRBJ2-7; the table's D call, TRBD2, has no DNA check behind it. TRBV1 has pseudogene status. The CDR3 is made up of 17 amino acids. In nucleotides, the CDR3 is TGCACCAGCAGCCAAGATCCCCGGTGCGGCTCCCTCTACGAGCAGTACTTC. It translates to CTSSQDPRCGSLYEQYF.

The rearrangement uses TRBV20-1 and TRBJ2-2, with no clear D. In germline, CDR1 is DFQATT, CDR2 SNEGSKA (reference sequence). The germline V and J ends were trimmed by 2 bases and 6 bases, with 4 bases remaining between them. The CDR3 covers 11 residues. CDR3 nucleotide sequence: TGCAGTGCTAGATTATCCGGGGAGCTGTTTTTT. Amino acid sequence: CSARLSGELFF.

J is TRBJ1-1 and V is TRBV7-2; 7 nucleotides line up with TRBD1. The germline V gene has CDR1 SGHTA and CDR2 FQGNSA. V lost 5 bases, J lost 10 bases, and 4 bases stayed unmatched. CDR3 size: 11 residues. CDR3 nucleotides: TGTGCCAGCAGCGACAGGGTTGGAGCTTTCTTT. Translation gives CASSDRVGAFF.

This chain connects TRBV9 to TRBJ1-4; tentatively, D is TRBD1 (6 bases). The CDR3 is 15 amino acids. Germline CDR1 SGDLS, CDR2 YYNGEE. Between the trimmed V and J ends, which lost 5 bases and 2 bases, there was a span of 13 bases. In nucleotides, the CDR3 is TGTGCCAGCAGTGCAGGGGAAAGGACTAATGAAAAACTGTTTTTT. Its protein product is CASSAGERTNEKLFF.

This chain joins TRBV12-3 or TRBV12-4 and TRBJ1-1, with 8 bases identical to TRBD1. Unmatched junction bases numbered 1, after V lost 6 bases and J lost 1 base. The CDR3 runs to 13 residues. CDR3 loop: CASRQGENTEAFF. The CDR3 bases are TGTGCCAGCAGACAGGGGGAGAACACTGAAGCTTTCTTT.

This sequence joins TRBV19 and TRBJ1-1; D gene unclear. The V gene lost 6 bases and the J gene lost 1 base, with 12 bases spanning the gap. Germline-derived CDR1 and CDR2 are LNHDA and SQIVND (reference sequence). The CDR3 runs 14 residues. The CDR3 DNA reads as TGTGCCAGTAGCCACCGGGTCCGGAACACTGAAGCTTTCTTT. It yields the protein CASSHRVRNTEAFF.

The chain couples TRBV24-1 to TRBJ2-3; TRBD2 matches 14 bases. The CDR3 is made up of 17 amino acids. The V and J ends lost 3 bases and 6 bases, in that order; junction bases with no gene match: 7. Germline lookup yields CDR1 KGHDR and CDR2 SFDVKD. The CDR3 sequence: CATSDVTSGGAGDTQYF. The CDR3 nucleotides are TGTGCCACCAGTGATGTGACTAGCGGGGGGGCAGGGGATACGCAGTATTTT.

V and J are TRBV6-5 and TRBJ1-1; tentative D call: TRBD1 (5 bases). From germline, CDR1 is MNHEY and CDR2 SVGAGI. V lost 2 bases and J lost 4, with 14 bases in between. This CDR3 contains 15 residues. The CDR3: CASSYTHQGFTEAFF. The CDR3 coding sequence is TGTGCCAGCAGTTACACTCATCAGGGATTCACTGAAGCTTTCTTT.

The chain links TRBV5-6 to TRBJ1-1; no clear D gene. V was cut by 4 bases and J by 8 bases, with 12 bases left in between. Germline CDR1 is SGHDT and CDR2 is YYEEEE. The CDR3 is 12 residues long. CDR3 bases: TGTGCCAGCAGCACCCCCTCGGGAGAAGCTTTCTTT. It translates to CASSTPSGEAFF.

This clone appeared once. The chain carries TRBV2 and TRBJ2-7, with TRBD1 matching 9 bases. V shed 6 bases, J shed 3 bases, and the junction held 6 bases outside the gene matches. Germline V gives CDR1 SNHLY, CDR2 FYNNEI. CDR3 size: 14 residues. CDR3 in DNA: TGTGCCAGCAGACCCGGGACAGGGAACTACGAGCAGTACTTC. It is translated as CASRPGTGNYEQYF.

The chain combines TRBV19 with TRBJ1-4; D is uncertain. Trimming removed 7 bases from V and 1 base from J, with 13 bases in between. CDR1 is LNHDA, CDR2 SQIVND, per germline (reference sequence). The CDR3 runs to 15 residues. In DNA form, the CDR3 reads TGTGCCAGTACTTCAAAGACACTAACTAATGAAAAACTGTTTTTT. It codes for CASTSKTLTNEKLFF.

This clone showed up just once. The rearrangement joins TRBV24-1 to TRBJ2-3; D is perhaps TRBD2 (6 bases). Germline V gene data show CDR1 as KGHDR and CDR2 as SFDVKD. The CDR3 contains 15 residues. The V gene lost 5 bases and the J gene lost 2 bases, with 13 bases spanning the gap. In DNA, the CDR3 is TGTGCCACCAGTGTTTTTCGGGGGTCCACAGATACGCAGTATTTT. It encodes CATSVFRGSTDTQYF.

The chain combines TRBV24-1 with TRBJ2-7, with 7 bases that match TRBD1. The germline V gene has CDR1 KGHDR and CDR2 SFDVKD. J gave up 4 bases and V 7 bases, and 3 bases lay outside the gene matches. This CDR3 is built from 12 residues. Here the CDR3 DNA reads TGTGCCACCAGCGGGGACAGTTACGAGCAGTACTTC. Translated: CATSGDSYEQYF.